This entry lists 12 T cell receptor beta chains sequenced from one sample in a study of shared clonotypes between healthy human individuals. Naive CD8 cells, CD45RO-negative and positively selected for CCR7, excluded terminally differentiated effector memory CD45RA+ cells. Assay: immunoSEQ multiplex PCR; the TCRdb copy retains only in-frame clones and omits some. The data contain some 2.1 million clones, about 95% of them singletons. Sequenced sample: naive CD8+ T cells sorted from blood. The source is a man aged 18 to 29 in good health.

As DNA, the CDR3 is TGCGCCAGCAGCCAAGATTACCCGGCCATGGACACTGAAGCTTTCTTT. It encodes CASSQDYPAMDTEAFF. This sequence joins TRBV4-3 and TRBJ1-1; the D is unclear. The CDR3 spans 16 residues. The V gene lost 0 bases and the J gene lost 3 bases, with 14 bases spanning the gap. Germline CDR1 is LGHNA and CDR2 is YSLEER.

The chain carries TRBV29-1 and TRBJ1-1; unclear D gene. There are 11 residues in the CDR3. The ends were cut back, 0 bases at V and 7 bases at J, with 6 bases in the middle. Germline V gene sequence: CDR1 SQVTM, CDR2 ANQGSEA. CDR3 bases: TGCAGCGTTGAAGAGTCCAGTGAAGCTTTCTTT. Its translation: CSVEESSEAFF.

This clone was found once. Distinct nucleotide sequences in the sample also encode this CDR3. CDR3 nucleotide sequence: TGTGCCAGCAGCTTGGGCGCGGGTAGTGATTCACCCCTCCACTTT. It translates to CASSLGAGSDSPLHF. The rearrangement links TRBV5-4 to TRBJ1-6; D unresolved. Germline V gene sequence: CDR1 SGHNT, CDR2 YYREEE (reference sequence). The CDR3 is 15 residues long. V was clipped by 0 bases and J by 8 bases, with 12 bases between them.

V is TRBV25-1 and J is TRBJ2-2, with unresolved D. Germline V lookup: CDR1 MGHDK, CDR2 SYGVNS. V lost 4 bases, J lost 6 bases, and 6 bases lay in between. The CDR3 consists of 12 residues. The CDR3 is CASSVAAGELFF. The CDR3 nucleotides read TGTGCCAGCAGTGTCGCCGCCGGGGAGCTGTTTTTT.

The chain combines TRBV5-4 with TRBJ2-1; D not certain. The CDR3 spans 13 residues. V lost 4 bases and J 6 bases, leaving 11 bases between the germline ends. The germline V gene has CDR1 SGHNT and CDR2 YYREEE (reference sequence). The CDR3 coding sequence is TGTGCCAGCAGCATATCTCAGTCCAATGAGCAGTTCTTC. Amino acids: CASSISQSNEQFF.

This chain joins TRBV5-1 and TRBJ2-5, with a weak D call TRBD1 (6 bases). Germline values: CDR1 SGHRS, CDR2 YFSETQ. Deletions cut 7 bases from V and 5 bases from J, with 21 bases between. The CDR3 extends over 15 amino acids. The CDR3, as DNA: TGCGCCAGCCGACTACAAAGGGGGATAGGCGAGACCCAGTACTTC. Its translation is CASRLQRGIGETQYF.

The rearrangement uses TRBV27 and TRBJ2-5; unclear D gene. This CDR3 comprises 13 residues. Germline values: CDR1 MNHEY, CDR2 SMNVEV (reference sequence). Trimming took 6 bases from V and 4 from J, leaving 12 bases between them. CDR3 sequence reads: CASRAGPRETQYF. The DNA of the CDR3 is TGTGCCAGCAGGGCTGGACCGAGAGAGACCCAGTACTTC.

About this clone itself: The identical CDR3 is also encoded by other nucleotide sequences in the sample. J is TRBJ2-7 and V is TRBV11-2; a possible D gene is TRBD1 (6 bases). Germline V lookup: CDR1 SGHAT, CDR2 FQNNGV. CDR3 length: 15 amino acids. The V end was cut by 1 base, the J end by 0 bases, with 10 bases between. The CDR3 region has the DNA TGTGCCAGCAGCTTAGCTCAGGGGAGCTCCTACGAGCAGTACTTC. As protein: CASSLAQGSSYEQYF. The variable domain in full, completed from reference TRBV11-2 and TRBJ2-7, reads EAGVAQSPRYKIIEKRQSVAFWCNPISGHATLYWYQQILGQGPKLLIQFQNNGVVDDSQLPKDRFSAERLKGVDSTLKIQPAKLEDSAVYLCASSLAQGSSYEQYFGPGTRLTVT.

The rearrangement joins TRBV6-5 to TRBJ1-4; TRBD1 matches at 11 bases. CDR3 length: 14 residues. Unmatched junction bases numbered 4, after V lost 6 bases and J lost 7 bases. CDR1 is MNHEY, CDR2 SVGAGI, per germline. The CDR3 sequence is CASRSGTGGEKLFF. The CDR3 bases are TGTGCCAGCAGATCCGGGACAGGGGGTGAAAAACTGTTTTTT.

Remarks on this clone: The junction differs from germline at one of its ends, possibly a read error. The CDR3 here is CASSLRGDRADF. In nucleotides, the CDR3 is TGTGCCAGCAGTCTTAGGGGGGACAGGGCCGACTTC. The V gene is TRBV2, the J gene TRBJ2-5, with 9 bases aligning to TRBD1. Germline CDR1 SNHLY, CDR2 FYNNEI. This CDR3 region has 12 residues.

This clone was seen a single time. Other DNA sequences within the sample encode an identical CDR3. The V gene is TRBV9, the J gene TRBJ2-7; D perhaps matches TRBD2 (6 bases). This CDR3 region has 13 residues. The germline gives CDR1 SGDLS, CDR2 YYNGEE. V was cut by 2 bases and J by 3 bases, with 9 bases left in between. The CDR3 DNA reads TGTGCCAGCAGCGTGGACGGGAGCTACGAGCAGTACTTC. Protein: CASSVDGSYEQYF.

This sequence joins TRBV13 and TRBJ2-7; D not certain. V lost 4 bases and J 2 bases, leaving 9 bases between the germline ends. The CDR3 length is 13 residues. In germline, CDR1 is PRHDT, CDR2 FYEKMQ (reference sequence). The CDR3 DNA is TGTGCCAGCAGCTCGCAGGAACCCTACGAGCAGTACTTC. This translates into CASSSQEPYEQYF.